This T cell receptor beta chain was identified during a study of blood T cell repertoires in COVID-19. Study background: Acute-phase and convalescent COVID-19 samples originated in the United States, Italy and Spain. From T cells, B-cell-depleted T cells, or PBMCs came the material, which was cDNA or gDNA.

The germline CDR1 and CDR2 sequences are SGHVT and SQSDAQ. The ends were cut back, 0 bases at V and 4 bases at J, with 19 bases in the middle. The CDR3 runs 17 residues. Authors' data handling: Using reference gene primer amplification, nucleated cell counts were estimated. Repertoires were generated with immunoSEQ multiplex PCR, while TCRdb's copy carries only in-frame clones and drops some. V, J and clone size are taken as reported in that table, and D and trimming were inferred from the DNA itself. Altogether 95,000 to 150,000 clones are present, roughly 90% being singletons, with the ten largest covering around 7.3%.

Sample: peripheral blood. V gene TRBV7-4 combines with J gene TRBJ2-7; no clear D. This sequence originates from a middle-aged man with acute or convalescent COVID-19. CDR3 nucleotide sequence: TGTGCCAGCAGCTTAGCTTCGGGTAGTGCAGTAACTTACGAGCAGTACTTC. Its translation is CASSLASGSAVTYEQYF.